This TCR beta chain is drawn from a study of cytomegalovirus exposure and HLA in healthy donors. Study-wide findings and caveats: Clonal expansion, a later analysis showed, was greater in HLA-associated TCR beta chains than in equally common others.

Germline V gives CDR1 SEHNR, CDR2 FQNEAQ (reference sequence). Trimming took 8 bases from V and 5 from J; bases not matched to a gene: 6. The CDR3 runs to 13 residues. There are a few counts of this clone. No antigen is known for it. 60 Vbeta and 13 Jbeta primers were used in PCR. Per the original methods: As a later analysis found, there were tens of millions of unique TCR beta chains, of which roughly 11 million were shared. Produced via immunoSEQ multiplex PCR; TCRdb's table is partial and in-frame only. V and J calls plus clone size are reproduced from that table; the DNA served to infer D and trimming. Counted here are 100,000 to 150,000 clones, roughly 83% occurring once; the ten biggest clones make up 1.2%.

Sequencing input: PBMCs. This chain links TRBV7-9 with TRBJ2-3; 8 bases map to TRBD2. This receptor was obtained from a girl under 10 years old in good health and CMV-seronegative. CDR3 amino acids: CASARGGGDTQYF. The DNA for the CDR3 is TGTGCCAGCGCACGGGGGGGCGGAGATACGCAGTATTTT.